This entry lists 24 T cell receptor beta chains sequenced from one sample in a study of cytomegalovirus exposure and HLA in healthy donors. Profiled with immunoSEQ multiplex PCR; TCRdb holds only in-frame clones, not every one. In the table there are fewer than 120,000 clones, approximately 88% of which are singletons. The sample taken for sequencing was PBMCs. These receptors originate from a woman in her twenties or thirties in good health and CMV-seropositive.

The rearrangement links TRBV27 to TRBJ2-6, with 9 bases matching TRBD1. With 8 bases clipped from V and 0 bases from J, the junction kept 5 bases outside the gene matches. Germline V gene sequence: CDR1 MNHEY, CDR2 SMNVEV (reference sequence). There are 16 residues in the CDR3. The DNA of the CDR3 is TGTGCCAGCGCGGGACAGGGTACCTCTGGGGCCAACGTCCTGACTTTC. This translates into CASAGQGTSGANVLTF.

By frequency in the sample, this clone is medium-sized. As DNA, the CDR3 is TGTGCCAGCAGTTTTAGCGGGAGCTCCTACAATGAGCAGTTCTTC. It yields the protein CASSFSGSSYNEQFF. The chain couples TRBV28 to TRBJ2-1; 9 bases agree with TRBD2. Germline lookup yields CDR1 MDHEN and CDR2 SYDVKM. Trimming at V came to 3 bases and at J to 0 bases, leaving 0 bases not matched to a gene. The CDR3 has 15 amino acids.

DNA of the CDR3: TGCGCCAGCAGCTTGCCGAGTCCAAGCTCCTACAATGAGCAGTTCTTC. Its translation is CASSLPSPSSYNEQFF. This chain links TRBV5-1 with TRBJ2-1; D gene uncertain. The V end was cut by 1 base, the J end by 0 bases, with 11 bases between. This CDR3 region has 16 residues. Germline V lookup: CDR1 SGHRS, CDR2 YFSETQ.

The chain employs TRBV4-1 and TRBJ2-2, with a weak D call TRBD1 (6 bases). Deletions cut 5 bases from V and 6 bases from J, with 13 bases between. Germline V gene data show CDR1 as MGHRA and CDR2 as YSYEKL. This CDR3 has 14 amino acids. The CDR3 loop reads CASSKGQRPGELFF. In nucleotides, the CDR3 is TGCGCCAGCAGCAAGGGACAACGGCCCGGGGAGCTGTTTTTT.

The DNA of the CDR3 is TGTGCCATCAGCCGCGGGACTAGCGGGGGGGTGAACATTCAGTACTTC. The encoded protein is CAISRGTSGGVNIQYF. The V gene is TRBV10-3, the J gene TRBJ2-4, with TRBD2 matching over 16 bases. The CDR3 sequence is 16 residues long. V lost 6 bases, J lost 7 bases, and 6 bases stayed unmatched. Germline lookup yields CDR1 ENHRY and CDR2 SYGVKD.

The chain carries TRBV25-1 and TRBJ2-5; tentative D call: TRBD2 (6 bases). In germline, CDR1 is MGHDK, CDR2 SYGVNS. This CDR3 comprises 14 residues. V lost 3 bases and J lost 4, with 12 bases in between. DNA for the CDR3: TGTGCCAGCAGTGATTCGGGGGTGGCAGAGACCCAGTACTTC. It translates to CASSDSGVAETQYF.

The V and J genes are TRBV15 and TRBJ2-1; possibly TRBD1 for D (6 bases). Per germline, CDR1 LNHNV and CDR2 YYDKDF (reference sequence). This CDR3 is built from 16 residues. The V end lost 0 bases, the J end lost 8 bases, and 17 bases lay between the germline ends. For the CDR3, the DNA is TGTGCCACCAGCAGAGAGAGGGGGACGAAGGGGCATGAGCAGTTCTTC. This encodes CATSRERGTKGHEQFF.

The V gene is TRBV28, the J gene TRBJ1-1, with a tentative D call TRBD1 (5 bases). V was pared by 6 bases and J by 6 bases, with 17 bases between. Germline V gene data show CDR1 as MDHEN and CDR2 as SYDVKM. CDR3 length: 14 residues. The CDR3 DNA reads as TGTGCCAGCAGGTCGCGGGGCCCCTTCGCTGAAGCTTTCTTT. As protein: CASRSRGPFAEAFF.

The chain carries TRBV5-1 and TRBJ2-7, with 7 positions matching TRBD1. The CDR3 sequence is 14 residues long. The ends lost 2 bases at V and 6 bases at J; junction bases unmatched: 8. Germline loops: CDR1 SGHRS, CDR2 YFSETQ. DNA of the CDR3: TGCGCCAGCAGCTTAGGCAGGGGGTTAGGCGAGCAGTACTTC. The encoded protein is CASSLGRGLGEQYF.

The chain recombines TRBV9 with TRBJ2-1, with 9 bases lining up with TRBD1. The junction had 5 bases not matched to a gene; V was cut back by 4 bases and J by 0 bases. Germline CDR1 is SGDLS and CDR2 is YYNGEE. The CDR3 covers 16 residues. The CDR3 DNA is TGTGCCAGCAGCTTAGGGACAGGGTTCTCCTACAATGAGCAGTTCTTC. Protein: CASSLGTGFSYNEQFF.

The genes are TRBV5-4 and TRBJ2-5, with 8 bases lining up with TRBD2. J was trimmed by 4 bases and V by 6 bases; bases with no gene match: 8. This CDR3 is built from 14 residues. Germline V CDR1 and CDR2: SGHNT, YYREEE (reference sequence). The CDR3 sequence: CASTREGLRETQYF. The CDR3, as DNA: TGTGCCAGCACCCGGGAGGGACTACGAGAGACCCAGTACTTC. Full variable domain (remainder filled in from reference TRBV5-4 and TRBJ2-5): ETGVTQSPTHLIKTRGQQVTLRCSSQSGHNTVSWYQQALGQGPQFIFQYYREEENGRGNFPPRFSGLQFPNYSSELNVNALELDDSALYLCASTREGLRETQYFGPGTRLLVL.

This chain links TRBV11-2 with TRBJ1-1, with D tentatively TRBD1 (6 bases). Deletions cut 0 bases from V and 2 bases from J, with 16 bases between. This CDR3 contains 17 residues. CDR1 is SGHAT, CDR2 FQNNGV, per germline. DNA of the CDR3: TGTGCCAGCAGCTTAGATACCCCCGGGACATACAACACTGAAGCTTTCTTT. Its translation: CASSLDTPGTYNTEAFF.

The chain combines TRBV9 with TRBJ1-2; TRBD1 agrees at 7 bases. Germline loops: CDR1 SGDLS, CDR2 YYNGEE. Trimming removed 4 bases from V and 2 bases from J; junction bases left unmatched: 2. The CDR3 consists of 13 residues. The CDR3 coding sequence is TGTGCCAGCAGCAGGGACAGCAACTATGGCTACACCTTC. The encoded protein is CASSRDSNYGYTF.

This clone was counted once. The chain recombines TRBV5-4 with TRBJ2-1; 8 bases fit TRBD2. This CDR3 is built from 17 residues. The V segment lost 3 bases and the J segment 3 bases; nucleotides outside the gene matches: 11. Germline V gene data show CDR1 as SGHNT and CDR2 as YYREEE (reference sequence). The CDR3 spells CASSSGSGNRLYNEQFF. CDR3 bases: TGTGCCAGCAGCTCGGGTAGCGGGAATCGTCTCTACAATGAGCAGTTCTTC.

This clone came up a few times. The V gene is TRBV21-1, the J gene TRBJ2-7; the table assigns TRBD1, which was not confirmed against the DNA. TRBV21-1 is a listed pseudogene. CDR3 length: 12 amino acids. This CDR3 reads CASRDREYEQYF. The CDR3 nucleotides are TGTGCCAGCCGGGACAGGGAGTACGAGCAGTACTTC.

The genes are TRBV5-1 and TRBJ2-7, with D possibly matching TRBD2 (6 bases). Trimming cost V 4 bases and J 2 bases, with 16 bases left between them. CDR3 length: 15 residues. Germline lookup yields CDR1 SGHRS and CDR2 YFSETQ. The CDR3 nucleotides are TGCGCCAGCAGCGGGTCCGGGACTGCGCCCTACGAGCAGTACTTC. It is translated as CASSGSGTAPYEQYF. Full variable domain (remainder filled in from reference TRBV5-1 and TRBJ2-7): KAGVTQTPRYLIKTRGQQVTLSCSPISGHRSVSWYQQTPGQGLQFLFEYFSETQRNKGNFPGRFSGRQFSNSRSEMNVSTLELGDSALYLCASSGSGTAPYEQYFGPGTRLTVT.

The chain couples TRBV5-1 to TRBJ1-1, with D possibly being TRBD1 (6 bases). Germline values: CDR1 SGHRS, CDR2 YFSETQ. The CDR3 contains 14 residues. V was clipped by 1 base and J by 1 base, with 8 bases between them. The CDR3 spells CASSLQGSNTEAFF. The CDR3 DNA sequence: TGCGCCAGCAGCTTGCAGGGGTCGAACACTGAAGCTTTCTTT.

The rearrangement joins TRBV11-2 to TRBJ2-3; D unclear. Germline V gene lookup returns CDR1 SGHAT and CDR2 FQNNGV. This CDR3 contains 12 residues. The germline V and J ends were trimmed by 5 bases and 5 bases, with 8 bases remaining between them. In nucleotides, the CDR3 is TGTGCCAGCAGCGAGGTGGTAGATACGCAGTATTTT. This codes for CASSEVVDTQYF.

Here the CDR3 DNA reads TGTGCCATCAGTGAGTCGAGCTCCTCCTACCCGCACGAGCAGTACTTC. It is translated as CAISESSSSYPHEQYF. The chain combines TRBV10-3 with TRBJ2-7; D call uncertain. CDR1 and CDR2 (germline): ENHRY, SYGVKD. This CDR3 contains 16 residues. V lost 0 bases and J lost 5, with 17 bases in between.

This clone has only a few counts. The chain has TRBV30 and TRBJ1-2; D remains ambiguous. The CDR3 sequence is 14 residues long. Per germline, CDR1 GTSNPN and CDR2 SVGIG (reference sequence). Trimming pared 1 base from V and 0 bases from J, leaving 9 bases between. The CDR3 reads CAWSAEQTNYGYTF. The CDR3 nucleotides are TGTGCCTGGAGTGCGGAACAGACTAACTATGGCTACACCTTC.

This chain uses TRBV9 with TRBJ2-5; 8 bases are a match to TRBD2. V dropped 4 bases and J dropped 4; count of bases not matched to a gene: 9. CDR1 is SGDLS and CDR2 is YYNGEE in the germline V gene. CDR3 length: 15 residues. CDR3 coding DNA: TGTGCCAGCAGCCCCGGGGTAGCGGGGAGAGAGACCCAGTACTTC. It codes for CASSPGVAGRETQYF.

The J gene is TRBJ2-1, the V gene TRBV6-1; possibly TRBD2 for D (5 bases). V dropped 2 bases and J dropped 2 bases, with 10 bases sitting between them. This CDR3 contains 15 residues. Germline CDR1 MNHNS, CDR2 SASEGT. The CDR3 DNA sequence: TGTGCCAGCAGTGAAATAGCGTACCCCTACAATGAGCAGTTCTTC. It specifies CASSEIAYPYNEQFF.

V usage is TRBV7-9 and J usage is TRBJ2-5; 10 bases match TRBD1. This CDR3 region has 14 residues. Germline loops: CDR1 SEHNR, CDR2 FQNEAQ (reference sequence). V was clipped by 3 bases and J by 4 bases; unmatched bases: 2. CDR3 DNA: TGTGCCAGCAGCTTGGGGACAGGGGTAGAGACCCAGTACTTC. Its protein product is CASSLGTGVETQYF.

The chain is built from TRBV5-4 and TRBJ2-1, with a weak D call TRBD2 (5 bases). Germline V CDR1 and CDR2: SGHNT, YYREEE (reference sequence). V was trimmed by 0 bases and J by 9 bases, leaving 16 bases between them. The CDR3 contains 15 residues. The CDR3 sequence is CASSLGLAPEAEQFF. CDR3 DNA sequence: TGTGCCAGCAGCTTGGGGCTAGCCCCCGAGGCTGAGCAGTTCTTC.